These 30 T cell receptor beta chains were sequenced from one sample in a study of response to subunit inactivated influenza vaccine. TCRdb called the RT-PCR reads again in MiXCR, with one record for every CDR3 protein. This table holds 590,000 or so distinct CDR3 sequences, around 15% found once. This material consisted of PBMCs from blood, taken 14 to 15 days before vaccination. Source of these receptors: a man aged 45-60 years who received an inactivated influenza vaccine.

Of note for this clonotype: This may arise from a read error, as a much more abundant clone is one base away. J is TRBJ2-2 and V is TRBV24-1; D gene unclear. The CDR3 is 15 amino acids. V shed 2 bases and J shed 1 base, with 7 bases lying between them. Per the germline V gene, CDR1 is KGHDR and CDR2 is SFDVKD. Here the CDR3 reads CATSDSSGNTGELFF. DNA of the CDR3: TGTGCCACCAGTGATTCCTCAGGGAACACCGGGGAGCTGTTTTTT.

CDR3 in amino acids: CASSLGDPGTGSQYF. The CDR3 DNA follows: TGTGCCAGCAGCTTAGGTGACCCCGGGACGGGTTCGCAGTATTTT. The chain joins TRBV5-5 to TRBJ2-3, with D perhaps TRBD1 or TRBD2 (5 bases each). Germline CDR1 is SGHKS and CDR2 is YYEKEE (reference sequence). V was pared by 2 bases and J by 10 bases, with 20 bases between. The CDR3 extends over 15 amino acids.

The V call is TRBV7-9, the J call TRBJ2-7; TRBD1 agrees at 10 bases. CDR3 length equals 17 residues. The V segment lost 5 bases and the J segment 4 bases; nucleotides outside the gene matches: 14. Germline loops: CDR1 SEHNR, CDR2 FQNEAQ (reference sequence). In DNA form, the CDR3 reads TGTGCCAGCAGCGACCGGCCTCCGGGACAGGGGCTGTACGAGCAGTACTTC. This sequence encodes CASSDRPPGQGLYEQYF.

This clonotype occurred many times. The CDR3 reads CASSWTDSSNQPQHF. In nucleotides, the CDR3 is TGCGCCAGCAGCTGGACGGACAGTTCCAATCAGCCCCAGCATTTT. V and J are TRBV5-1 and TRBJ1-5; D possibly corresponds to TRBD1 (6 bases). The germline gives CDR1 SGHRS, CDR2 YFSETQ. CDR3 size: 15 residues. V lost 3 bases, J lost 3 bases, and 13 bases lay in between.

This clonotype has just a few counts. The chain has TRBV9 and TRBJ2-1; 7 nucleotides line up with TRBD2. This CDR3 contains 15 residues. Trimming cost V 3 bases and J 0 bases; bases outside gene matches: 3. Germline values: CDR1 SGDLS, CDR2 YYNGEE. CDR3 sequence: CASSASGNSYNEQFF. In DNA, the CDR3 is TGTGCCAGCAGCGCCAGCGGGAACTCCTACAATGAGCAGTTCTTC.

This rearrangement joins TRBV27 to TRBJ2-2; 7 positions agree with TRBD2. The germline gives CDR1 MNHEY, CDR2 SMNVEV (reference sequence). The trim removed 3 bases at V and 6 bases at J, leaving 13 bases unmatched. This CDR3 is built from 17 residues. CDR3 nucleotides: TGTGCCAGCAGTTTTTTCGCTAGCGGAGTTGCTTCCGGGGAGCTGTTTTTT. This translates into CASSFFASGVASGELFF.

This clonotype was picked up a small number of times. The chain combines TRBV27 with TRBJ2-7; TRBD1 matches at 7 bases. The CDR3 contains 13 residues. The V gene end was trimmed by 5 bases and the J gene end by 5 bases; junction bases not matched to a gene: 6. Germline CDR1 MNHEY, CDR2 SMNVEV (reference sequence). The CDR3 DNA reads TGTGCCAGCAGTCCGACAGGGTTCCACGAGCAGTACTTC. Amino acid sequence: CASSPTGFHEQYF.

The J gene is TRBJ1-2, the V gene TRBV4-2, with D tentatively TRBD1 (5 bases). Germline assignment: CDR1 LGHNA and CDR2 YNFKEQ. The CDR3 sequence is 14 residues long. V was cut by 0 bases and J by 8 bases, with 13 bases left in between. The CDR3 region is CASSQDSGFGGYTF. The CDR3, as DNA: TGTGCCAGCAGCCAAGATTCAGGGTTTGGCGGCTACACCTTC.

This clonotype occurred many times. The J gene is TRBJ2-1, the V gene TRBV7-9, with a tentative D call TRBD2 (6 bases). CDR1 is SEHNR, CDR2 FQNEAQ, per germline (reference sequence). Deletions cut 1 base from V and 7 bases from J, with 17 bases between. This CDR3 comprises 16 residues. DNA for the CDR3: TGTGCCAGCAGCTTAGTAGGCGGGACCTGGAGGAATGAGCAGTTCTTC. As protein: CASSLVGGTWRNEQFF.

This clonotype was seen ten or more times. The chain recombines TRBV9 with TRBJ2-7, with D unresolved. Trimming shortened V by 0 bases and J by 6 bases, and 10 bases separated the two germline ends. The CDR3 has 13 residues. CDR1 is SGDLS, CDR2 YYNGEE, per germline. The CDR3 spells CASSVVSDSEQYF. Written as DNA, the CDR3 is TGTGCCAGCAGCGTAGTATCCGATTCCGAGCAGTACTTC. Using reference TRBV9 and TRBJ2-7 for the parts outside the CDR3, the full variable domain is DSGVTQTPKHLITATGQRVTLRCSPRSGDLSVYWYQQSLDQGLQFLIQYYNGEERAKGNILERFSAQQFPDLHSELNLSSLELGDSALYFCASSVVSDSEQYFGPGTRLTVT.

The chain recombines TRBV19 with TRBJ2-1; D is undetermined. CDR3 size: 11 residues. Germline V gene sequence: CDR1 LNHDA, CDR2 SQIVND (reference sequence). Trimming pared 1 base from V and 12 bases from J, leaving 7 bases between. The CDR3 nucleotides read TGTGCCAGTAGTATAGGTTCGTCGCAGTTCTTC. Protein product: CASSIGSSQFF.

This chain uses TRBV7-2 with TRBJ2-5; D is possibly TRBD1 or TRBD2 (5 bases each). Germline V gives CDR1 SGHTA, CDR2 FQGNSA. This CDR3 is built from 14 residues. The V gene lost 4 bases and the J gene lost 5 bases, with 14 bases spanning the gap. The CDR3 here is CASSWGPKGETQYF. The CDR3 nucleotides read TGTGCCAGCAGCTGGGGACCCAAGGGGGAGACCCAGTACTTC.

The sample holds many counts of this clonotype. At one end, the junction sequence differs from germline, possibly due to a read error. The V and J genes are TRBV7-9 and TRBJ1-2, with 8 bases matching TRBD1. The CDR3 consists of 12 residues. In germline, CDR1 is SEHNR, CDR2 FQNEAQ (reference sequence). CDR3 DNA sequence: TGTGCCAGCAGCTTTGCCGGCCAGGGGGCGGCCTTC. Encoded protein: CASSFAGQGAAF.

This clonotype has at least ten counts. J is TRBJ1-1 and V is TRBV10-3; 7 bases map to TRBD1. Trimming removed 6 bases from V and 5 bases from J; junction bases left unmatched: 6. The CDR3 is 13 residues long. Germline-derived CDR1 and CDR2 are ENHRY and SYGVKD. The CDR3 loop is CAIRSTGATEAFF. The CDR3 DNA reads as TGTGCCATCAGGAGCACAGGGGCTACTGAAGCTTTCTTT.

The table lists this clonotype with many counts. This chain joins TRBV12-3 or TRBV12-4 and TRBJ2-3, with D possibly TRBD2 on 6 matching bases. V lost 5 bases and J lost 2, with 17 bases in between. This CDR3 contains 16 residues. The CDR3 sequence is CASSHIRTTYTDTQYF. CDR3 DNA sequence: TGTGCCAGCAGTCATATCAGGACTACATACACAGATACGCAGTATTTT.

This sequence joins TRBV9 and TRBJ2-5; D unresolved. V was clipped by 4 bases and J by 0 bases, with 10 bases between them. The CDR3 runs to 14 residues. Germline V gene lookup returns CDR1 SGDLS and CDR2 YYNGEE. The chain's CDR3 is CASSIRTDQETQYF. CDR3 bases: TGTGCCAGCAGCATCAGAACGGACCAAGAGACCCAGTACTTC.

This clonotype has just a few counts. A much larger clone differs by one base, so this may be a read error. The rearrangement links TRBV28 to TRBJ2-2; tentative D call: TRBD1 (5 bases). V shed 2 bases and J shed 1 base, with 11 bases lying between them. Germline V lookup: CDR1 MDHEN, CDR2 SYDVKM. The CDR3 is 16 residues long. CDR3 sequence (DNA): TGTGCCAGCAGTTTAATCTGGGGCGTGAACACCGGGGAGCTGTTTTTT. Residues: CASSLIWGVNTGELFF.

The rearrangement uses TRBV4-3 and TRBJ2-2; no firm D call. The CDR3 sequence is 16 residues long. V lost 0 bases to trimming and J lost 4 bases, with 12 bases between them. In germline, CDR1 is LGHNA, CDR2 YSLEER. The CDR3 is CASSQEARPSTGELFF. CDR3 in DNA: TGCGCCAGCAGCCAAGAGGCGCGGCCTAGCACCGGGGAGCTGTTTTTT.

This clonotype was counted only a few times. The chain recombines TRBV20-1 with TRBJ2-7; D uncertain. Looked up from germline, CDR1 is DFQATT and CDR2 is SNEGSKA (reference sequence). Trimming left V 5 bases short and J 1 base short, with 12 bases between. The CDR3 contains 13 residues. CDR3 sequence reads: CSAPLDISYEQYF. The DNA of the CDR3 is TGCAGTGCTCCCCTCGACATATCCTACGAGCAGTACTTC.

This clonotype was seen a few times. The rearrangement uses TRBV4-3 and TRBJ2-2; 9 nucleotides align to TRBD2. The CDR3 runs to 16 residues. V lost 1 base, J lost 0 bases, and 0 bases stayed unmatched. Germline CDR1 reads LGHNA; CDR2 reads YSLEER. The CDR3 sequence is CASSQASGANTGELFF. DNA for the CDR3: TGCGCCAGCAGCCAAGCTAGCGGGGCGAACACCGGGGAGCTGTTTTTT.

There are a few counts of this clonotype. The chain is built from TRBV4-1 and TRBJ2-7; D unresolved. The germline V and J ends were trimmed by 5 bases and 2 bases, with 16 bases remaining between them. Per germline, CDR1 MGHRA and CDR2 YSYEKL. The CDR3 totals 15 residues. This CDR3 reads CASSSDLLRAYEQYF. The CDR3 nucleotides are TGCGCCAGCAGCTCTGACTTACTCCGGGCCTACGAGCAGTACTTC.

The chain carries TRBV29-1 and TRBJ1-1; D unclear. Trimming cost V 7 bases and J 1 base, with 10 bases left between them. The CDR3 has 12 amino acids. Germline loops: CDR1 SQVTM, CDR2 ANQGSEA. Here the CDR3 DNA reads TGCAGCGCCTTGACACCGAACACTGAAGCTTTCTTT. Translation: CSALTPNTEAFF.

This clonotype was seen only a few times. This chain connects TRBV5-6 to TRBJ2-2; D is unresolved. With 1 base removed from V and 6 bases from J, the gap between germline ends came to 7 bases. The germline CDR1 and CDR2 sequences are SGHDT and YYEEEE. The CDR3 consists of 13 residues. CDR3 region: CASSLMTPGELFF. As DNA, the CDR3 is TGTGCCAGCAGCTTGATGACACCCGGGGAGCTGTTTTTT.

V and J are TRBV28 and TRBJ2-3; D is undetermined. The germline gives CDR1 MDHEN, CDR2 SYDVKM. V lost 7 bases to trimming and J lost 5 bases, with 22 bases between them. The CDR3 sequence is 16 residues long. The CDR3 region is CASNPFRASGRDTQYF. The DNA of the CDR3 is TGTGCCAGCAACCCTTTTAGGGCCTCCGGGCGAGATACGCAGTATTTT.

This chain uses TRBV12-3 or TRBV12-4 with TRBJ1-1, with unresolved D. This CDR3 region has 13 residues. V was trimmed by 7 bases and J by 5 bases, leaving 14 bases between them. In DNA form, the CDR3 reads TGTGCCAGCACCTCCGTGGGGATGACTGAAGCTTTCTTT. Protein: CASTSVGMTEAFF.

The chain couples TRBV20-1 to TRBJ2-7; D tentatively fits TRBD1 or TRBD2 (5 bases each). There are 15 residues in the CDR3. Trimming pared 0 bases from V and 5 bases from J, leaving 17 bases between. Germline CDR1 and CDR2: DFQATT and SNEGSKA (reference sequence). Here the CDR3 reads CSAREGDPDRDEQYF. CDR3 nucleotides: TGCAGTGCTAGAGAAGGGGACCCGGACCGCGACGAGCAGTACTTC.

The CDR3 loop reads CASSQDKIAGGKYEQYF. Here the CDR3 DNA reads TGCGCCAGCAGCCAAGATAAGATAGCGGGAGGGAAATACGAGCAGTACTTC. This rearrangement joins TRBV4-3 to TRBJ2-7, with 11 bases aligning to TRBD2. J gave up 4 bases and V 0 bases, and 8 bases lay outside the gene matches. The CDR3 length is 17 residues. Per the germline V gene, CDR1 is LGHNA and CDR2 is YSLEER.

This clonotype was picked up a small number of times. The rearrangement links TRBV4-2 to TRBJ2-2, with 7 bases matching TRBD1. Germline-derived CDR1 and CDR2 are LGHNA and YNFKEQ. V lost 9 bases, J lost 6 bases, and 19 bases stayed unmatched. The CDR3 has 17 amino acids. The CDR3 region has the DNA TGTGCCAGATTCCTAGACCTCCAGGGGGAAGGCCCCGGGGAGCTGTTTTTT. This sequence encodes CARFLDLQGEGPGELFF.

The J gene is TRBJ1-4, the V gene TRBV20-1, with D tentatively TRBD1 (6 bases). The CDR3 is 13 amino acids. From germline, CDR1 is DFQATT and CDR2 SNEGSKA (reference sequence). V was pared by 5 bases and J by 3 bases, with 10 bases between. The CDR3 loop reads CSAYRDPNEKLFF. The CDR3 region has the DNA TGCAGTGCTTACAGGGATCCTAATGAAAAACTGTTTTTT.

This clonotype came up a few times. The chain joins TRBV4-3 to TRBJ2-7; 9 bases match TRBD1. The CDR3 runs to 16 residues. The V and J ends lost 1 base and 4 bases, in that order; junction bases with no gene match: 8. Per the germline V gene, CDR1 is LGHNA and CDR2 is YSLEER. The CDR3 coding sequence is TGCGCCAGCAGCCAAGTAACAGGGGGCCTTATGTACGAGCAGTACTTC. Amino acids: CASSQVTGGLMYEQYF.